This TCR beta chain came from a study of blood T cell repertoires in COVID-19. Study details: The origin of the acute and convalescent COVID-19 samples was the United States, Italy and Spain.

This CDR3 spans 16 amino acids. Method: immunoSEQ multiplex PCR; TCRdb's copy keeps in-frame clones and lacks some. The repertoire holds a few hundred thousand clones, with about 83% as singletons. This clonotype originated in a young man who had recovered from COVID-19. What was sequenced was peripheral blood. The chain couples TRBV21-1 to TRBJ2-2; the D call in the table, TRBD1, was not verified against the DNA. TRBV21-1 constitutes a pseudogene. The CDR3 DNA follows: TGTGCCAGCAGCAAAGTCGGGACAGCGAACACCGGGGAGCTGTTTTTT. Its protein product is CASSKVGTANTGELFF.